The 22 T cell receptor beta chains given below trace back to one sample, sequenced in a study of beta chain features in type 1 diabetes (dated by TCRdb to between 2018 and 2020). General study outcomes and caveats: In all four CD4+ subsets, TCRB CDR3 length was moderately but significantly shorter in type 1 diabetes patients.

The library was generated by the immunoSEQ multiplex PCR assay. All of the isolated RNA was reverse transcribed with the High Capacity cDNA Reverse Transcription Kit, so expressed TCRB transcripts were sequenced. Entries here come from immuneACCESS through TCRdb and include only in-frame sequences with V and J called. Some clones fail to appear in such tables; in the studies checked, an unresolved V gene covers under half of the shortfall, and the cause of the remainder is unknown. The sample profile shows about 400,000 clones; 10% to 15% of them were found once. The ten largest clones capture approximately 0.011% of the sample. These receptors have no known antigen. Sequenced input: naive CD4+ T cells from blood. Reading the label with the study, this specimen's cell subset or site is: true naive CD4+ T cells. These receptors were obtained from a woman between 18 and 29 years old with type 1 diabetes.

This clone has more than one count but fewer than ten. The CDR3 DNA reads as TGTGCCAGCAGGACGACAGTCACTGAAGCTTTCTTT. This sequence encodes CASRTTVTEAFF. This chain joins TRBV28 and TRBJ1-1; D perhaps matches TRBD1 (5 bases). CDR1 MDHEN and CDR2 SYDVKM come from the germline V gene. The CDR3 sequence is 12 residues long. Trimming pared 6 bases from V and 4 bases from J, leaving 9 bases between.

This clone was counted a few times. This chain connects TRBV11-3 to TRBJ2-7, with TRBD2 matching over 12 bases. The V segment lost 5 bases and the J segment 5 bases; nucleotides outside the gene matches: 7. The CDR3 loop spans 15 amino acids. Germline CDR1 and CDR2: SGHNT and YENEEA. The CDR3 nucleotides read TGTGCCAGCAGCACGCGACTAGCGGGAGCCCACGAGCAGTACTTC. Protein sequence: CASSTRLAGAHEQYF.

The chain couples TRBV7-9 to TRBJ1-4; a weak D match, TRBD1 (6 bases). Per germline, CDR1 SEHNR and CDR2 FQNEAQ (reference sequence). Trimming stripped 10 bases from V and 0 bases from J, with 24 bases between. This CDR3 spans 18 amino acids. CDR3: CATPLGRGGRSTNEKLFF. CDR3 DNA sequence: TGTGCCACCCCCTTGGGAAGGGGGGGCAGATCAACTAATGAAAAACTGTTTTTT.

This chain links TRBV28 with TRBJ2-1, with TRBD2 identical over 9 bases. This CDR3 contains 15 residues. Unmatched junction bases numbered 7, after V lost 10 bases and J lost 0 bases. Per germline, CDR1 MDHEN and CDR2 SYDVKM. The CDR3 nucleotides are TGTGCCACCTCGAATAGCGGGAGCTCCTACAATGAGCAGTTCTTC. It codes for CATSNSGSSYNEQFF.

This clone showed up just a few times. The rearrangement links TRBV7-9 to TRBJ2-6, with 8 bases fitting TRBD1. V shed 7 bases and J 4 bases; nucleotides not matched to a gene: 9. The CDR3 sequence is 16 residues long. The V gene's germline CDR1 is SEHNR and CDR2 FQNEAQ (reference sequence). The CDR3 DNA is TGTGCCAGCACAGGGACAGGCCTTTCCGGGGCCAACGTCCTGACTTTC. Its translation is CASTGTGLSGANVLTF.

The chain links TRBV20-1 to TRBJ2-1; the match to TRBD1 covers 7 bases. The V gene end was trimmed by 1 base and the J gene end by 11 bases; junction bases not matched to a gene: 2. The CDR3 extends over 11 amino acids. The germline V gene has CDR1 DFQATT and CDR2 SNEGSKA (reference sequence). CDR3 loop: CSARGTGKQFF. In DNA, the CDR3 is TGCAGTGCTAGAGGGACAGGAAAGCAGTTCTTC.

The chain couples TRBV25-1 to TRBJ2-4, with a tentative D call TRBD2 (5 bases). With 10 bases removed from V and 1 base from J, the gap between germline ends came to 11 bases. Germline V CDR1 and CDR2: MGHDK, SYGVNS. The CDR3 runs to 13 residues. CDR3 in amino acids: CATEGAAKNIQYF. CDR3 DNA sequence: TGTGCCACAGAGGGAGCGGCCAAAAACATTCAGTACTTC.

The chain joins TRBV5-4 to TRBJ1-6, with D perhaps TRBD1 (5 bases). Trimming removed 2 bases at V and 6 bases at J, with 12 bases between. The germline V gene encodes CDR1 SGHNT and CDR2 YYREEE (reference sequence). CDR3 length: 15 residues. The CDR3 region has the DNA TGTGCCAGCAGCTTCCAGGGCCGGCCTAATTCACCCCTCCACTTT. Translating gives CASSFQGRPNSPLHF.

This clone was picked up a small number of times. The chain employs TRBV7-9 and TRBJ1-5; maybe TRBD1 (5 bases). CDR1 and CDR2 (germline): SEHNR, FQNEAQ (reference sequence). Trimming pared 1 base from V and 4 bases from J, leaving 23 bases between. This CDR3 contains 19 residues. The CDR3 coding sequence is TGTGCCAGCAGCTTAGTGCTGGCAGGGTCGTTAAGGGGTAATCAGCCCCAGCATTTT. Protein: CASSLVLAGSLRGNQPQHF.

This clone was detected only a few times. The chain recombines TRBV5-4 with TRBJ2-7, with D possibly TRBD1 on 7 matching bases. V was shortened by 0 bases and J by 5 bases, with 18 bases between the two germline ends. CDR3 length equals 16 residues. In germline, CDR1 is SGHNT, CDR2 YYREEE (reference sequence). The DNA of the CDR3 is TGTGCCAGCAGCTTGGGGGTCAGGAGGGGGCCAAACGAGCAGTACTTC. The encoded protein is CASSLGVRRGPNEQYF.

CDR3 sequence (DNA): TGCAGCGTCATCGGGGGGCTCGGTTATGAAAAACTGTTTTTT. Protein product: CSVIGGLGYEKLFF. V is TRBV29-1 and J is TRBJ1-4; D may be TRBD1 (6 bases). V shed 6 bases and J shed 6 bases, with 17 bases lying between them. CDR1 SQVTM and CDR2 ANQGSEA come from the germline V gene. The CDR3 contains 14 residues.

This clone was picked up a small number of times. The V call is TRBV28, the J call TRBJ2-7; 9 bases are shared with TRBD2. Germline V gives CDR1 MDHEN, CDR2 SYDVKM. The CDR3 loop spans 16 amino acids. The trim removed 5 bases at V and 4 bases at J, leaving 12 bases unmatched. For the CDR3, the DNA is TGTGCCAGCAGTCTCCCCCCAGCGGGGGGCGAGTACGAGCAGTACTTC. Its translation is CASSLPPAGGEYEQYF.

This clone was seen a handful of times. The DNA of the CDR3 is TGTGCCAGCAGCCAAGCCGGGAGGGGTTCGGATGAGCAGTTCTTC. Translated: CASSQAGRGSDEQFF. The chain carries TRBV14 and TRBJ2-1; 8 bases align to TRBD2. This CDR3 comprises 15 residues. V shed 1 base and J 8 bases; nucleotides not matched to a gene: 7. Looked up from germline, CDR1 is SGHDN and CDR2 is FVKESK. Supplemented by reference TRBV14 and TRBJ2-1, the full variable domain reads EAGVTQFPSHSVIEKGQTVTLRCDPISGHDNLYWYRRVMGKEIKFLLHFVKESKQDESGMPNNRFLAERTGGTYSTLKVQPAELEDSGVYFCASSQAGRGSDEQFFGPGTRLTVL.

The chain joins TRBV30 to TRBJ2-7, with D possibly being TRBD2 (6 bases). Germline-derived CDR1 and CDR2 are GTSNPN and SVGIG (reference sequence). The CDR3 runs to 11 residues. V was trimmed by 4 bases and J by 7 bases, leaving 11 bases between them. CDR3 sequence (DNA): TGTGCCTGGAAGGGACTTTTGGAGCAGTACTTC. As protein: CAWKGLLEQYF.

In this sample, this clone turned up a few times. This sequence joins TRBV29-1 and TRBJ2-7; a weak D match, TRBD1 (6 bases). CDR1 and CDR2 (germline): SQVTM, ANQGSEA. The CDR3 length is 14 residues. Trimming took 6 bases from V and 0 from J, leaving 15 bases between them. CDR3: CSVVTGLGSYEQYF. The CDR3 coding sequence is TGCAGCGTAGTAACAGGGTTAGGCTCCTACGAGCAGTACTTC.

The rearrangement uses TRBV11-2 and TRBJ1-2; possible D gene TRBD1, 5 bases. Germline loops: CDR1 SGHAT, CDR2 FQNNGV. The V end was cut by 5 bases, the J end by 4 bases, with 11 bases between. The CDR3 sequence is 13 residues long. CDR3: CASSPGVPYGYTF. In DNA, the CDR3 is TGTGCCAGCAGCCCGGGGGTGCCCTATGGCTACACCTTC. Full variable domain (missing parts from reference TRBV11-2 and TRBJ1-2): EAGVAQSPRYKIIEKRQSVAFWCNPISGHATLYWYQQILGQGPKLLIQFQNNGVVDDSQLPKDRFSAERLKGVDSTLKIQPAKLEDSAVYLCASSPGVPYGYTFGSGTRLTVV.

A few counts support this clone. The V call is TRBV12-5, the J call TRBJ1-6, with a possible D match to TRBD1 (6 bases). V was cut by 1 base and J by 5 bases, with 21 bases left in between. CDR1 is LGHNT, CDR2 FRNRAP, per germline. This CDR3 is 19 amino acids long. CDR3 bases: TGTGCTAGTGGTTTGGGAGTAAAAACGACAGGAGGAGATAATTCACCCCTCCACTTT. Translation gives CASGLGVKTTGGDNSPLHF.

This clone was observed a handful of times. V gene TRBV28 combines with J gene TRBJ2-2; D unclear. V was shortened by 4 bases and J by 8 bases, with 17 bases between the two germline ends. The germline gives CDR1 MDHEN, CDR2 SYDVKM. The CDR3 runs to 15 residues. The CDR3 protein is CASSWPLSSGGELFF. The DNA of the CDR3 is TGTGCCAGCAGTTGGCCCTTGAGCTCGGGTGGGGAGCTGTTTTTT.

This clone occurred a few times. For the CDR3, the DNA is TGCGCCAGCAGCGACCGACTAGCGGGGGGTACCACGCAGTATTTT. This translates into CASSDRLAGGTTQYF. The V and J genes are TRBV5-1 and TRBJ2-3; 13 bases are a match to TRBD2. Germline trimming cut 4 bases from V and 9 bases from J; bases unmatched to any gene: 8. Germline V gene data show CDR1 as SGHRS and CDR2 as YFSETQ. The CDR3 is 15 amino acids.

This clone was counted a few times. The J gene is TRBJ2-1, the V gene TRBV28; a weak D match, TRBD2 (6 bases). In germline, CDR1 is MDHEN, CDR2 SYDVKM. The CDR3 consists of 16 residues. V lost 8 bases to trimming and J lost 3 bases, with 20 bases between them. CDR3 bases: TGTGCCAGCTCGAGATTTTCTGGGGGAGGCTACAATGAGCAGTTCTTC. It encodes CASSRFSGGGYNEQFF.

V and J are TRBV4-3 and TRBJ2-5; D remains ambiguous. V was shortened by 5 bases and J by 1 base, with 11 bases between the two germline ends. The CDR3 length is 14 residues. From germline, CDR1 is LGHNA and CDR2 YSLEER. The CDR3 DNA reads as TGCGCCAGCAGCTCTACAGAGACCCAAGAGACCCAGTACTTC. Amino acids: CASSSTETQETQYF.

This clone has just a few counts. The rearrangement links TRBV5-1 to TRBJ2-1; D not resolved. Per the germline V gene, CDR1 is SGHRS and CDR2 is YFSETQ. The CDR3 extends over 12 amino acids. Trimming shortened V by 3 bases and J by 3 bases, and 4 bases separated the two germline ends. DNA of the CDR3: TGCGCCAGCAGCTCCCGCTACAATGAGCAGTTCTTC. This codes for CASSSRYNEQFF.